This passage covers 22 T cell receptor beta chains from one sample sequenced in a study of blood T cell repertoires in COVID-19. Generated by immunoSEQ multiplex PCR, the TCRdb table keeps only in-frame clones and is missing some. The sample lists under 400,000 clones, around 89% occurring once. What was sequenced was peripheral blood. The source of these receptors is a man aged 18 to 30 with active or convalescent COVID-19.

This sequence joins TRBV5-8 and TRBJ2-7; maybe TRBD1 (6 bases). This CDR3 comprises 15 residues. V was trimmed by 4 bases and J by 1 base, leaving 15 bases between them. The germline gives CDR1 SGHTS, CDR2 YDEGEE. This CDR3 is CASSRPDRSSYEQYF. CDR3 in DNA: TGTGCCAGCAGCCGACCCGACAGGTCTTCCTACGAGCAGTACTTC.

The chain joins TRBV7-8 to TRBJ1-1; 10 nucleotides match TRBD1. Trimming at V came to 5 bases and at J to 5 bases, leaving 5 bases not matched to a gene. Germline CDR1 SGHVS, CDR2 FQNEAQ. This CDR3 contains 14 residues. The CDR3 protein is CASSPGQGRTEAFF. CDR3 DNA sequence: TGTGCCAGCAGCCCGGGACAGGGGAGGACTGAAGCTTTCTTT.

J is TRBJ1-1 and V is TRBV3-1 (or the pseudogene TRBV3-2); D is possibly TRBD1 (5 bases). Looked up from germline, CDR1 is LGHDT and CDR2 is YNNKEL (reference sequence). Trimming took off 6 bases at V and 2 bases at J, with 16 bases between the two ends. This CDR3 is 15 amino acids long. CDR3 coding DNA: TGTGCCAGCAGTCAGGGTTGGGCCCCCAACACTGAAGCTTTCTTT. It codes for CASSQGWAPNTEAFF.

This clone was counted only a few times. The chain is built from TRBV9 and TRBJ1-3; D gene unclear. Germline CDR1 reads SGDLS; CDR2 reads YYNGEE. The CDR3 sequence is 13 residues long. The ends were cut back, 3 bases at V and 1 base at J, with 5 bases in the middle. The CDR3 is CASSGLSGNTIYF. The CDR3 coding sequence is TGTGCCAGCAGCGGGCTTTCTGGAAACACCATATATTTT.

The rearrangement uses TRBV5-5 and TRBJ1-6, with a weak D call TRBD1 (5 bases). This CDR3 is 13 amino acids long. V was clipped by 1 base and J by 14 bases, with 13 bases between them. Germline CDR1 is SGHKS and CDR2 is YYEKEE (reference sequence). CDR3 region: CASSLPAGPSLHF. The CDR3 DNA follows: TGTGCCAGCAGCTTGCCTGCAGGGCCATCCCTCCACTTT.

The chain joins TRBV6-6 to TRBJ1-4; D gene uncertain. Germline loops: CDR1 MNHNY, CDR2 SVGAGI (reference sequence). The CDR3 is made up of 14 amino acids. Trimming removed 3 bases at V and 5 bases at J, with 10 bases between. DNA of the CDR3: TGTGCCAGCAGTTATTTGAGTCAAAATGAAAAACTGTTTTTT. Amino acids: CASSYLSQNEKLFF.

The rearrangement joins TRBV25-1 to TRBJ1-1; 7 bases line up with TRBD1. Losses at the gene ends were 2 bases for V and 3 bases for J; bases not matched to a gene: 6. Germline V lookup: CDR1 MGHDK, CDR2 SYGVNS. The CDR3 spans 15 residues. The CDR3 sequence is CASSERAGGYTEAFF. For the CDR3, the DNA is TGTGCCAGCAGTGAAAGGGCAGGGGGTTACACTGAAGCTTTCTTT. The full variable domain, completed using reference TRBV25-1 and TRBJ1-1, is EADIYQTPRYLVIGTGKKITLECSQTMGHDKMYWYQQDPGMELHLIHYSYGVNSTEKGDLSSESTVSRIRTEHFPLTLESARPSHTSQYLCASSERAGGYTEAFFGQGTRLTVV.

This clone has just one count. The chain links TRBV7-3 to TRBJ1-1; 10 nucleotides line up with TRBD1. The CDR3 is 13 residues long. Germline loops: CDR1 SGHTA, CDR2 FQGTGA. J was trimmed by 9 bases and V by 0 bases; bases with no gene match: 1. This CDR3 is CASSLTGQGKAFF. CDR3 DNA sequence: TGTGCCAGCAGCTTAACGGGACAGGGGAAAGCTTTCTTT.

The CDR3 nucleotides are TGCACCAGCAGCCCCTCGGGACAGGGCTGTAGTATACCCAATTCACCCCTCCACTTT. It encodes CTSSPSGQGCSIPNSPLHF. The genes are TRBV1 and TRBJ1-6; the table's D gene call, TRBD1, was not cross checked with the DNA. TRBV1 is termed a pseudogene. The length of the CDR3 is 19 residues.

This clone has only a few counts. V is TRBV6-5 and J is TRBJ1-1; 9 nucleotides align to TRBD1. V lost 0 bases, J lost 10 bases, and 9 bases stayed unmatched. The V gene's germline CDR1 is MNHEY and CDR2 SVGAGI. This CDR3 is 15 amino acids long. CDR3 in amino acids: CASSYSGRTGAGAFF. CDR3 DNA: TGTGCCAGCAGTTACTCGGGGCGGACAGGGGCGGGAGCTTTCTTT.

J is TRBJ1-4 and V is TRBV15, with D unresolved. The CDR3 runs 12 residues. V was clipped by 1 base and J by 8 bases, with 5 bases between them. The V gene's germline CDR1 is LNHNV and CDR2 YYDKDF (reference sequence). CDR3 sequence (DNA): TGTGCCACCAGCAGAGCAGGAGAAAAACTGTTTTTT. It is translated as CATSRAGEKLFF.

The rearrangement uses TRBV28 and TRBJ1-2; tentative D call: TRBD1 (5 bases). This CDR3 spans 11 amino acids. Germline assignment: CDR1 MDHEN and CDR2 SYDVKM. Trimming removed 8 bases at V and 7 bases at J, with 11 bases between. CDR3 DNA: TGTGCCAGCTGGGACTTCGGTGGCTACACCTTC. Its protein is CASWDFGGYTF.

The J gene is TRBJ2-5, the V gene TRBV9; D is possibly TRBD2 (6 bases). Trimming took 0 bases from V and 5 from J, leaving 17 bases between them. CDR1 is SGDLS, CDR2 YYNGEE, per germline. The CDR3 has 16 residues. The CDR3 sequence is CASSVGGSWEVETQYF. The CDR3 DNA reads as TGTGCCAGCAGCGTAGGGGGCTCCTGGGAGGTGGAGACCCAGTACTTC.

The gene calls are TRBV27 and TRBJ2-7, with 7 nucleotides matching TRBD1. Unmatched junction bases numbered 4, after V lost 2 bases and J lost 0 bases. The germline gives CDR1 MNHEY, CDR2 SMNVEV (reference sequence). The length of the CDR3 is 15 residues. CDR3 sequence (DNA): TGTGCCAGCAGTTTAATGGGACAGAGCTCCTACGAGCAGTACTTC. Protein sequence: CASSLMGQSSYEQYF.

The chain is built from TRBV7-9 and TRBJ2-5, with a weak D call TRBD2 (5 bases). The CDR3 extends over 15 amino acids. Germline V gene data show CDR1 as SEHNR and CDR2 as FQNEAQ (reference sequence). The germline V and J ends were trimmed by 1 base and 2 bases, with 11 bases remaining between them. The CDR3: CASSLEAGIQETQYF. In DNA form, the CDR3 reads TGTGCCAGCAGCTTAGAGGCCGGGATACAAGAGACCCAGTACTTC.

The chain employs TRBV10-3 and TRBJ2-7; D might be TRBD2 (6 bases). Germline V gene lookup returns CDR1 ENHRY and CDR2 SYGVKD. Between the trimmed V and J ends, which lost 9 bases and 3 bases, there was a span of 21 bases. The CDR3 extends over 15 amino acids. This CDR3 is CAMSPGTAGYYEQYF. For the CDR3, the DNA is TGTGCCATGAGTCCCGGGACTGCGGGGTACTACGAGCAGTACTTC.

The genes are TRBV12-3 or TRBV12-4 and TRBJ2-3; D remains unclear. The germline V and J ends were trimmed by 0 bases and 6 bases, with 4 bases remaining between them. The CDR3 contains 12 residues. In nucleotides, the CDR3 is TGTGCCAGCAGTTTAGCCCTCGATACGCAGTATTTT. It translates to CASSLALDTQYF.

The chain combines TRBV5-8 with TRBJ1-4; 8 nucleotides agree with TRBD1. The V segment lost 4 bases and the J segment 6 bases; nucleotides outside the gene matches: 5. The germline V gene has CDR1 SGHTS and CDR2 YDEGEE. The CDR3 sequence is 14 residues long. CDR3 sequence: CASSRQGSDEKLFF. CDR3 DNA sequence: TGTGCCAGCAGCAGACAGGGGTCGGATGAAAAACTGTTTTTT.

CDR3 in DNA: TGTGCCAGCAGCTTAGACAGGGACACTGAAGCTTTCTTT. Translating it yields CASSLDRDTEAFF. The genes are TRBV7-2 and TRBJ1-1; D might be TRBD1 (6 bases). V lost 1 base, J lost 3 bases, and 6 bases lay in between. Germline CDR1 and CDR2: SGHTA and FQGNSA. The CDR3 is 13 residues long.

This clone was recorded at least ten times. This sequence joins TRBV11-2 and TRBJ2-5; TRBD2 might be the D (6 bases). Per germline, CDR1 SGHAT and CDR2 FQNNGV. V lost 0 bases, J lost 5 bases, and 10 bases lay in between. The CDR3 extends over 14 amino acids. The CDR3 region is CASSLDGGRETQYF. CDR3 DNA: TGTGCCAGCAGCTTAGACGGGGGAAGGGAGACCCAGTACTTC.

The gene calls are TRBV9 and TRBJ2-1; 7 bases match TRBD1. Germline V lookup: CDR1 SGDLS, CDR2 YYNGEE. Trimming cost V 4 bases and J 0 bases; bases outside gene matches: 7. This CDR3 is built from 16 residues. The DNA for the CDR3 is TGTGCCAGCAGCAAGAAGGGACAGAGCTCCTACAATGAGCAGTTCTTC. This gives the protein CASSKKGQSSYNEQFF.

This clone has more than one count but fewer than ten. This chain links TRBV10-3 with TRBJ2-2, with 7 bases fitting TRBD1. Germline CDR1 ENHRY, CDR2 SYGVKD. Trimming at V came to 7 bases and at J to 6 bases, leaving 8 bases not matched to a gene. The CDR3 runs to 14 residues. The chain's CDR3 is CAIKDRDGSGELFF. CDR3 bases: TGTGCCATCAAAGACAGGGACGGTTCCGGGGAGCTGTTTTTT.